Below, 14 T cell receptor beta chains from the same sample are listed, as sequenced in a study of blood T cell repertoires in COVID-19. TCRdb keeps only in-frame clones here, not all; method: immunoSEQ multiplex PCR. The sample lists roughly 120,000 clones; around 83% were seen once. Sequencing was carried out using peripheral blood. The receptor source for this set is an elderly woman with active or convalescent COVID-19.

The chain couples TRBV5-1 to TRBJ1-3; no firm D call. CDR3 length: 14 amino acids. Germline CDR1 and CDR2: SGHRS and YFSETQ. With 0 bases removed from V and 6 bases from J, the gap between germline ends came to 10 bases. DNA for the CDR3: TGCGCCAGCAGCTTGGCAGGTCAGAAAAACACCATATATTTT. It is translated as CASSLAGQKNTIYF.

The rearrangement links TRBV3-1 (or the pseudogene TRBV3-2) to TRBJ2-2; 15 bases match TRBD2. Per the germline V gene, CDR1 is LGHDT and CDR2 is YNNKEL (reference sequence). After removal of 4 bases from V and 0 bases from J, the junction contained 6 bases not matched to a gene. The CDR3 has 19 residues. CDR3 nucleotides: TGTGCCAGCAGCCGATCGGGACTAGCGGGAGGAACGAACACCGGGGAGCTGTTTTTT. Its protein is CASSRSGLAGGTNTGELFF.

This clone was seen only once. The J gene is TRBJ1-6, the V gene TRBV30; no reliable D call. V lost 0 bases to trimming and J lost 7 bases, with 7 bases between them. Germline assignment: CDR1 GTSNPN and CDR2 SVGIG (reference sequence). The CDR3 has 13 amino acids. CDR3 DNA sequence: TGTGCCTGGAGTGTACTACGGAATTCACCCCTCCACTTT. Translation: CAWSVLRNSPLHF.

The chain couples TRBV19 to TRBJ2-1; possibly TRBD2 for D (5 bases). V shed 10 bases and J shed 10 bases, with 26 bases lying between them. The germline gives CDR1 LNHDA, CDR2 SQIVND (reference sequence). The CDR3 is 15 residues long. The CDR3 sequence: CATGLVGTRVGEQFF. The DNA of the CDR3 is TGTGCCACCGGACTTGTGGGTACTAGAGTAGGCGAGCAGTTCTTC.

The chain combines TRBV9 with TRBJ2-1, with a weak D call TRBD2 (6 bases). Trimming removed 4 bases at V and 0 bases at J, with 8 bases between. Germline-derived CDR1 and CDR2 are SGDLS and YYNGEE. This CDR3 is built from 14 residues. The CDR3 nucleotides are TGTGCCAGCAGCCCCGGGGGCTCCTACAATGAGCAGTTCTTC. This gives the protein CASSPGGSYNEQFF.

The rearrangement links TRBV5-3 to TRBJ1-2, with D possibly matching TRBD1 (5 bases). TRBV5-3 is annotated as an ORF whose role is uncertain. This CDR3 is 15 amino acids long. V was cut by 0 bases and J by 7 bases, with 16 bases left in between. CDR3 sequence: CARSLAGHPVSGYTF. CDR3 sequence (DNA): TGTGCCAGAAGCTTGGCAGGACATCCTGTCTCTGGCTACACCTTC.

This chain uses TRBV7-2 with TRBJ2-5; 13 nucleotides line up with TRBD2. V shed 4 bases and J 5 bases; nucleotides not matched to a gene: 4. The CDR3 totals 15 residues. Germline V lookup: CDR1 SGHTA, CDR2 FQGNSA. CDR3 protein: CASSWTSGGAETQYF. CDR3 DNA sequence: TGTGCCAGCAGCTGGACTAGCGGGGGCGCGGAGACCCAGTACTTC.

V gene TRBV19 combines with J gene TRBJ1-1, with D possibly matching TRBD1 (5 bases). Germline CDR1 LNHDA, CDR2 SQIVND (reference sequence). The V end was cut by 5 bases, the J end by 4 bases, with 14 bases between. The CDR3 has 14 residues. The CDR3 is CASSQLSGPTEAFF. The CDR3 DNA is TGTGCCAGTAGTCAGCTTTCAGGGCCCACTGAAGCTTTCTTT.

The count of this clone is one. The chain links TRBV7-9 to TRBJ2-3; 7 bases line up with TRBD1. The germline CDR1 and CDR2 sequences are SEHNR and FQNEAQ (reference sequence). Germline trimming cut 4 bases from V and 0 bases from J; bases unmatched to any gene: 1. The CDR3 loop spans 14 amino acids. CDR3 nucleotides: TGTGCCAGCAGCTACAGGGGTAGCACAGATACGCAGTATTTT. The encoded protein is CASSYRGSTDTQYF.

The chain uses TRBV5-1 and TRBJ2-2, with TRBD1 as a possible D gene (5 bases). This CDR3 is 14 amino acids long. Germline V gene sequence: CDR1 SGHRS, CDR2 YFSETQ. The V end lost 3 bases, the J end lost 5 bases, and 11 bases lay between the germline ends. CDR3: CASSSPDKTGELFF. The CDR3 DNA follows: TGCGCCAGCAGCTCCCCGGACAAGACCGGGGAGCTGTTTTTT.

As to this clone: The sample contains more than one DNA sequence encoding this CDR3. This chain connects TRBV28 to TRBJ2-2; 10 bases are a match to TRBD1. The V gene's germline CDR1 is MDHEN and CDR2 SYDVKM. The CDR3 consists of 12 residues. Trimming at V came to 10 bases and at J to 6 bases, leaving 2 bases not matched to a gene. The CDR3 loop is CATGTGAGELFF. DNA for the CDR3: TGTGCCACAGGGACAGGGGCCGGGGAGCTGTTTTTT.

J is TRBJ2-7 and V is TRBV6-1; 8 positions agree with TRBD1. Trimming removed 0 bases from V and 4 bases from J; junction bases left unmatched: 14. The CDR3 is 18 residues long. From germline, CDR1 is MNHNS and CDR2 SASEGT. For the CDR3, the DNA is TGTGCCAGCAGTGAAGCGCACCAGGGGGCAGGGCCAGTTTACGAGCAGTACTTC. The encoded protein is CASSEAHQGAGPVYEQYF.

V and J are TRBV5-1 and TRBJ2-7; TRBD2 matches at 13 bases. CDR3 length: 16 amino acids. V shed 4 bases, J shed 6 bases, and the junction held 10 bases outside the gene matches. Per the germline V gene, CDR1 is SGHRS and CDR2 is YFSETQ. CDR3 sequence reads: CASSMGLAGKLGEQYF. In DNA form, the CDR3 reads TGCGCCAGCAGCATGGGACTAGCGGGAAAGCTGGGCGAGCAGTACTTC. Full variable domain (remainder filled in from reference TRBV5-1 and TRBJ2-7): KAGVTQTPRYLIKTRGQQVTLSCSPISGHRSVSWYQQTPGQGLQFLFEYFSETQRNKGNFPGRFSGRQFSNSRSEMNVSTLELGDSALYLCASSMGLAGKLGEQYFGPGTRLTVT.

The chain carries TRBV7-3 and TRBJ2-1; 9 bases map to TRBD2. Germline V gene data show CDR1 as SGHTA and CDR2 as FQGTGA. The CDR3 has 17 amino acids. Trimming took 1 base from V and 6 from J; bases not matched to a gene: 10. Here the CDR3 reads CASSLNRLAGMGNEQFF. Written as DNA, the CDR3 is TGTGCCAGCAGCTTAAATAGGCTAGCGGGGATGGGCAATGAGCAGTTCTTC.